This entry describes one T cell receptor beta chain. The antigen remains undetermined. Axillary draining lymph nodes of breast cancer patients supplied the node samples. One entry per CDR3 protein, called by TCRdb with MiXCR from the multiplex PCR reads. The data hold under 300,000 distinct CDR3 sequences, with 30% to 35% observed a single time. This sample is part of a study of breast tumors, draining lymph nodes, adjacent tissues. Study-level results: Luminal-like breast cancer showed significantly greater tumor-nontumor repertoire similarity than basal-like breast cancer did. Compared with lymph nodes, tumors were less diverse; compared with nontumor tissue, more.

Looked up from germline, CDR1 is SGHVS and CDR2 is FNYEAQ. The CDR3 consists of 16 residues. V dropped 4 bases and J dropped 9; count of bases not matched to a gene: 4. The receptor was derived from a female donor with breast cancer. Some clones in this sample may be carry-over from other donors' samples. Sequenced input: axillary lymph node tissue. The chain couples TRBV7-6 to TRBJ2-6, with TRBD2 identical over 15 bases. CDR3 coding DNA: TGTGCCAGCAGCTGGGGACTAGCGGGAGGCCTCAACGTCCTGACTTTC. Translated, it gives CASSWGLAGGLNVLTF.